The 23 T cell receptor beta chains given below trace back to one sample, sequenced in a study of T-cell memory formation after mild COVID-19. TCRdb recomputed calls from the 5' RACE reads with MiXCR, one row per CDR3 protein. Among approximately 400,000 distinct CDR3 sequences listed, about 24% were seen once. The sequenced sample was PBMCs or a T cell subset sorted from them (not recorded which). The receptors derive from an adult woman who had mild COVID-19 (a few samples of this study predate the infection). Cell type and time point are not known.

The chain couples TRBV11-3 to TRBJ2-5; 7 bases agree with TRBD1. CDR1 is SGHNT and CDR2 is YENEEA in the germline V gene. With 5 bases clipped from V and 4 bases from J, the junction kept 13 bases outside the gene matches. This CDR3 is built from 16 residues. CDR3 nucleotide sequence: TGTGCCAGCAGCATATGGGACAGTGCCAGAACAGAGACCCAGTACTTC. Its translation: CASSIWDSARTETQYF.

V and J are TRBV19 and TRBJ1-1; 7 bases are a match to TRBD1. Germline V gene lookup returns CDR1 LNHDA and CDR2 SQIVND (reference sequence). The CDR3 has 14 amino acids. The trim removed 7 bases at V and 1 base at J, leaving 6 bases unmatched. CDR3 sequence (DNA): TGTGCCAGTAACTCGGACAGGAAGAACACTGAAGCTTTCTTT. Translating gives CASNSDRKNTEAFF. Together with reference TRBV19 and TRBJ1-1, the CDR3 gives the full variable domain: DGGITQSPKYLFRKEGQNVTLSCEQNLNHDAMYWYRQDPGQGLRLIYYSQIVNDFQKGDIAEGYSVSREKKESFPLTVTSAQKNPTAFYLCASNSDRKNTEAFFGQGTRLTVV.

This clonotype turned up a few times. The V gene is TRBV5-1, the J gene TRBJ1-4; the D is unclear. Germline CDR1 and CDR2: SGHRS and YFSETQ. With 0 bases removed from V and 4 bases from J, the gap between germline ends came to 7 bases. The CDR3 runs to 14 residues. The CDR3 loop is CASSLESHNEKLFF. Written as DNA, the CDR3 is TGCGCCAGCAGCTTGGAGTCTCATAATGAAAAACTGTTTTTT.

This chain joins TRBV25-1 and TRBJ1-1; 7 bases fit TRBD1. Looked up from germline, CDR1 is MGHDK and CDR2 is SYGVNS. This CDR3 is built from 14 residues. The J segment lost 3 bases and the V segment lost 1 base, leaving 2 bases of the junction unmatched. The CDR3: CASSEFRGDTEAFF. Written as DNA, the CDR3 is TGTGCCAGCAGTGAATTCAGGGGGGACACTGAAGCTTTCTTT.

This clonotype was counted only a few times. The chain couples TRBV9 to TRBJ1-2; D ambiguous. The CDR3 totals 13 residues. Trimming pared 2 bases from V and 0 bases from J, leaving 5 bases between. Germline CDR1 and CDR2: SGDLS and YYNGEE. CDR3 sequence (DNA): TGTGCCAGCAGCGTGGACGCTAACTATGGCTACACCTTC. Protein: CASSVDANYGYTF.

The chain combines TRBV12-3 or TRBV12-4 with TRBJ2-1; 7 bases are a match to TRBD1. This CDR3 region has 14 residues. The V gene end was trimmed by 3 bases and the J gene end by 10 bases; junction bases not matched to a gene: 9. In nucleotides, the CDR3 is TGTGCCAGCAGTTTGGTCGACAGGGCATGGGAGCAGTTCTTC. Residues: CASSLVDRAWEQFF.

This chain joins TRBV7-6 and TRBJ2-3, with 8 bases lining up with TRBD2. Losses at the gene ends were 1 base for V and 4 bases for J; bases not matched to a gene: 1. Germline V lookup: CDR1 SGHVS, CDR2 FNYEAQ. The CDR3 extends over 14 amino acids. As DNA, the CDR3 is TGTGCCAGCAGCTTAGAGGGACTAGCAGATACGCAGTATTTT. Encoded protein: CASSLEGLADTQYF.

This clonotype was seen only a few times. The CDR3 loop reads CASSLVGDPRILEQYF. In nucleotides, the CDR3 is TGTGCCAGCAGCTTAGTGGGGGACCCTCGAATTCTCGAGCAGTACTTC. V is TRBV11-2 and J is TRBJ2-7, with D possibly being TRBD1 or TRBD2 (5 bases each). Trimming pared 1 base from V and 6 bases from J, leaving 19 bases between. The CDR3 runs 16 residues. Per germline, CDR1 SGHAT and CDR2 FQNNGV.

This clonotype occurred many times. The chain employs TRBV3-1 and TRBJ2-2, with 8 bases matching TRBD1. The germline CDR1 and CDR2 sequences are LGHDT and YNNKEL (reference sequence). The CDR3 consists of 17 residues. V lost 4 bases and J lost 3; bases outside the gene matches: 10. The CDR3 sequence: CASSPVGRGQYTGELFF. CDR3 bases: TGTGCCAGCAGCCCTGTGGGCAGGGGGCAGTACACCGGGGAGCTGTTTTTT.

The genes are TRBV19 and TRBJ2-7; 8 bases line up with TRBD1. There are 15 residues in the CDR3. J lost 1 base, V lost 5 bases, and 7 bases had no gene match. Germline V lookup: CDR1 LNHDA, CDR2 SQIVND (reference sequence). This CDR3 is CASSEGTGPSYEQYF. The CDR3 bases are TGTGCCAGTAGTGAAGGGACAGGCCCTTCCTACGAGCAGTACTTC.

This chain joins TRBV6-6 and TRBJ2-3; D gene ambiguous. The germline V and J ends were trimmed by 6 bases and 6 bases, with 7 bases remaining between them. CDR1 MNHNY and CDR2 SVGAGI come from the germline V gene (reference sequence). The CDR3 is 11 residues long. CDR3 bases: TGTGCCAGCAGAAGCGTTGATACGCAGTATTTT. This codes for CASRSVDTQYF.

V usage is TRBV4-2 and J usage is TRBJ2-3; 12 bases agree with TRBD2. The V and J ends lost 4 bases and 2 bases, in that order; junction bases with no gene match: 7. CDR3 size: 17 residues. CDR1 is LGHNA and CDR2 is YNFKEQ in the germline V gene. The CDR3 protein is CASSPSTSGGHTDTQYF. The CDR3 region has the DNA TGTGCCAGCAGCCCTAGCACTAGCGGGGGGCACACAGATACGCAGTATTTT.

CDR3 coding DNA: TGTGCCAGCAGCCGAGGGTATCCGAACTATGGCTACACCTTC. Residues: CASSRGYPNYGYTF. The chain recombines TRBV6-5 with TRBJ1-2, with D unclear. The V and J ends lost 6 bases and 2 bases respectively, with 13 bases between them. The CDR3 runs to 14 residues. Germline loops: CDR1 MNHEY, CDR2 SVGAGI.

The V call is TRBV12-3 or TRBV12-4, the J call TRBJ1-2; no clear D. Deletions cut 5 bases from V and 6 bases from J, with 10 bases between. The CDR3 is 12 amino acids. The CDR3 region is CASSAGVHGYTF. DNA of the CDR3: TGTGCCAGCAGTGCAGGTGTCCATGGCTACACCTTC.

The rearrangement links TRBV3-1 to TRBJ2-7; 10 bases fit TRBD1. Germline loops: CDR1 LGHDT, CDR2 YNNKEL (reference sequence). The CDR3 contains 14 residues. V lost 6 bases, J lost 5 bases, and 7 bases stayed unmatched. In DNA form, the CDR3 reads TGTGCCAGCAGAAGACAGGGGGCTAACAACGAGCAGTACTTC. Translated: CASRRQGANNEQYF.

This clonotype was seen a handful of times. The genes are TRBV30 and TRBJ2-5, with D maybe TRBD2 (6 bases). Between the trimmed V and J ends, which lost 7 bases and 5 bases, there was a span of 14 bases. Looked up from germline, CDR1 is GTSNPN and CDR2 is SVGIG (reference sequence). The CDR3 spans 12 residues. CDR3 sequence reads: CAFRDSRETQYF. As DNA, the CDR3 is TGTGCCTTCCGGGACTCGCGGGAGACCCAGTACTTC.

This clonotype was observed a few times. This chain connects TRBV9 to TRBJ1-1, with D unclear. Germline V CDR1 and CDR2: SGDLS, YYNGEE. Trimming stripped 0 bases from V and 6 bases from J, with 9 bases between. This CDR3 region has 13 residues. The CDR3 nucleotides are TGTGCCAGCAGCGTAGAATCCCCCGCTGAAGCTTTCTTT. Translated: CASSVESPAEAFF.

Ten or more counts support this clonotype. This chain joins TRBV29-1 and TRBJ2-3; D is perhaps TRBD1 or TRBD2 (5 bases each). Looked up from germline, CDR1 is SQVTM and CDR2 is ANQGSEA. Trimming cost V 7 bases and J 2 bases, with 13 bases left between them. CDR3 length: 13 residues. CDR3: CSAPGANTDTQYF. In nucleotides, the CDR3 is TGCAGCGCCCCCGGGGCCAACACAGATACGCAGTATTTT.

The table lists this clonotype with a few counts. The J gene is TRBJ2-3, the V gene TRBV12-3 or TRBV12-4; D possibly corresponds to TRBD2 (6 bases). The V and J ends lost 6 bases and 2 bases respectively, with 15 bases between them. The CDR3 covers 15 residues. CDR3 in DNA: TGTGCCAGCAGCCCGATCGGGGGAACCACAGATACGCAGTATTTT. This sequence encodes CASSPIGGTTDTQYF.

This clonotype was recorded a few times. The CDR3 spells CASSASGGAGEQFF. CDR3 nucleotide sequence: TGTGCCAGCAGTGCCAGCGGGGGGGCCGGTGAGCAGTTCTTC. The chain combines TRBV6-1 with TRBJ2-1; 10 bases line up with TRBD2. Trimming removed 4 bases from V and 9 bases from J; junction bases left unmatched: 6. CDR1 is MNHNS and CDR2 is SASEGT in the germline V gene. This CDR3 spans 14 amino acids.

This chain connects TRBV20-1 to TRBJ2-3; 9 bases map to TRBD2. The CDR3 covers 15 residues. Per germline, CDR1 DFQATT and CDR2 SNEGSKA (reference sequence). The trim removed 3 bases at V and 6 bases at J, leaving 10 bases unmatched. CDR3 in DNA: TGCAGTGCTAGGGGGACTAGCCTCGATATCGATACGCAGTATTTT. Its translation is CSARGTSLDIDTQYF.

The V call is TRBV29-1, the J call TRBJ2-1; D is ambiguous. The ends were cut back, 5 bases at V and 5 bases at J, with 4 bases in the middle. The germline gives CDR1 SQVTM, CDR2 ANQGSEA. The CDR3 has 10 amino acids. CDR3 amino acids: CSVTHNEQFF. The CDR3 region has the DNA TGCAGCGTTACCCACAATGAGCAGTTCTTC.

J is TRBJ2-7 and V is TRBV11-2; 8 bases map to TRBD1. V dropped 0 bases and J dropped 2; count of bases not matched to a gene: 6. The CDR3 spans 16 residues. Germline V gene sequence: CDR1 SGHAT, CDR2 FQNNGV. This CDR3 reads CASSLDFWGQAYEQYF. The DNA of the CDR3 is TGTGCCAGCAGCTTAGATTTTTGGGGACAGGCCTACGAGCAGTACTTC.